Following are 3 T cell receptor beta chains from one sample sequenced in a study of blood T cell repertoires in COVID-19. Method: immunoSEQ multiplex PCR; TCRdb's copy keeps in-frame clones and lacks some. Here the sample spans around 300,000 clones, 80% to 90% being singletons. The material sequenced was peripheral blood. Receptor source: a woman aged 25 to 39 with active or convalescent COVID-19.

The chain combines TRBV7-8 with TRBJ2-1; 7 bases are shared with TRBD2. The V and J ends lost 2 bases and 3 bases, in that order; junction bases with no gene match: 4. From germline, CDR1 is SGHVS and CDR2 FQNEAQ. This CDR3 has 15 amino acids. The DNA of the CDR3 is TGTGCCAGCAGCTTAAGGCGGGGGTACTACAATGAGCAGTTCTTC. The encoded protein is CASSLRRGYYNEQFF.

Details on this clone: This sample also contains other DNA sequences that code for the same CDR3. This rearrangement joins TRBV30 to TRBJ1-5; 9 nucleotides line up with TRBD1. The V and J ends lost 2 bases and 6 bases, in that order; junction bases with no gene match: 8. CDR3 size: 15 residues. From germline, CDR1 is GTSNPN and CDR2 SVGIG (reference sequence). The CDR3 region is CAWSSGQGWGQPQHF. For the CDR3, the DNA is TGTGCCTGGAGTAGCGGACAGGGGTGGGGTCAGCCCCAGCATTTT.

CDR3 bases: TGTGCCACCAGCAGAGATCCCCCCGGGACAGCAAATTCACCCCTCCACTTT. It translates to CATSRDPPGTANSPLHF. The chain is built from TRBV15 and TRBJ1-6, with 7 bases fitting TRBD1. The length of the CDR3 is 17 residues. Germline CDR1 and CDR2: LNHNV and YYDKDF (reference sequence). V gave up 0 bases and J gave up 7 bases; unmatched junction bases: 9.